Below, 27 T cell receptor beta chains from the same sample are listed, as sequenced in a study of control samples from healthy donors and cancer patients. The method was immunoSEQ multiplex PCR; TCRdb's version includes in-frame clones alone and lacks a portion of them. The top ten clones hold just over 1.4% of a sample with over 150,000 clones, more than 90% of them seen once. The sample was blood. The receptors here all came from a man aged 30-40 years in good health.

This clone was counted a single time. The chain joins TRBV29-1 to TRBJ1-2, with D possibly being TRBD1 (5 bases). Trimming removed 7 bases from V and 4 bases from J, with 16 bases in between. Germline V gene lookup returns CDR1 SQVTM and CDR2 ANQGSEA. This CDR3 region has 13 residues. CDR3: CSARLGASYGYTF. The CDR3 DNA is TGCAGCGCGCGCCTAGGGGCCAGCTATGGCTACACCTTC.

V and J are TRBV27 and TRBJ2-4; D is possibly TRBD1 (5 bases). Germline V gene sequence: CDR1 MNHEY, CDR2 SMNVEV (reference sequence). The CDR3 is 13 amino acids. Trimming shortened V by 6 bases and J by 3 bases, and 9 bases separated the two germline ends. The DNA for the CDR3 is TGTGCCAGCAGCGACAGATTCAAAAACATTCAGTACTTC. Protein: CASSDRFKNIQYF.

The gene calls are TRBV24-1 and TRBJ2-1; weak D call: TRBD1 (6 bases). Germline assignment: CDR1 KGHDR and CDR2 SFDVKD. The CDR3 has 15 amino acids. V was pared by 3 bases and J by 8 bases, with 16 bases between. CDR3 in amino acids: CATSDAGTTADEQFF. The DNA for the CDR3 is TGTGCCACCAGTGATGCCGGGACAACTGCGGATGAGCAGTTCTTC.

This chain uses TRBV18 with TRBJ2-3; TRBD2 matches at 7 bases. CDR1 is KGHSH, CDR2 LQKENI, per germline. Losses at the gene ends were 5 bases for V and 3 bases for J; bases not matched to a gene: 2. CDR3 length: 13 amino acids. As DNA, the CDR3 is TGTGCCAGCTCAGCGGGAGTTACAGATACGCAGTATTTT. Translating it yields CASSAGVTDTQYF.

The rearrangement links TRBV30 to TRBJ2-1; tentative D call: TRBD1 (5 bases). V was clipped by 3 bases and J by 12 bases, with 18 bases between them. This CDR3 comprises 13 residues. Germline V gene sequence: CDR1 GTSNPN, CDR2 SVGIG (reference sequence). This CDR3 is CAWSTQEGGRQFF. The CDR3 DNA reads as TGTGCCTGGAGCACACAGGAAGGCGGTCGGCAGTTCTTC.

The chain employs TRBV6-6 and TRBJ2-1; D perhaps matches TRBD2 (5 bases). CDR3 size: 12 residues. V was trimmed by 4 bases and J by 8 bases, leaving 9 bases between them. CDR1 is MNHNY, CDR2 SVGAGI, per germline (reference sequence). DNA of the CDR3: TGTGCCAGCAGTTGGACTGGAGATGAGCAGTTCTTC. As protein: CASSWTGDEQFF.

The chain couples TRBV6-5 to TRBJ1-5; no firm D call. The V gene's germline CDR1 is MNHEY and CDR2 SVGAGI. CDR3 length equals 15 residues. The germline V and J ends were trimmed by 4 bases and 0 bases, with 10 bases remaining between them. The CDR3 is CASSSSALSNQPQHF. In DNA form, the CDR3 reads TGTGCCAGCAGTTCATCGGCGCTTAGCAATCAGCCCCAGCATTTT.

The gene calls are TRBV4-1 and TRBJ2-7, with TRBD2 matching over 7 bases. Germline CDR1 is MGHRA and CDR2 is YSYEKL. This CDR3 comprises 15 residues. V shed 0 bases and J 5 bases; nucleotides not matched to a gene: 7. The CDR3 bases are TGCGCCAGCAGCCAAGAGACGCGGGAGATGAACGAGCAGTACTTC. Protein: CASSQETREMNEQYF.

The rearrangement links TRBV3-1 (or the pseudogene TRBV3-2) to TRBJ2-5, with TRBD2 matching over 10 bases. The V and J ends lost 4 bases and 2 bases, in that order; junction bases with no gene match: 4. The CDR3 runs 15 residues. CDR1 is LGHDT and CDR2 is YNNKEL in the germline V gene (reference sequence). CDR3: CASSRGLAAQETQYF. In DNA form, the CDR3 reads TGTGCCAGCAGCCGTGGACTAGCGGCGCAAGAGACCCAGTACTTC.

The chain links TRBV7-9 to TRBJ1-1; D gene unclear. V dropped 5 bases and J dropped 0 bases, with 10 bases sitting between them. Germline V lookup: CDR1 SEHNR, CDR2 FQNEAQ (reference sequence). The CDR3 is made up of 14 amino acids. CDR3 residues: CASSAGSLNTEAFF. CDR3 bases: TGTGCCAGCAGCGCGGGCAGCTTGAACACTGAAGCTTTCTTT. The variable domain in full, with the rest retrieved from reference TRBV7-9 and TRBJ1-1, is DTGVSQNPRHKITKRGQNVTFRCDPISEHNRLYWYRQTLGQGPEFLTYFQNEAQLEKSRLLSDRFSAERPKGSFSTLEIQRTEQGDSAMYLCASSAGSLNTEAFFGQGTRLTVV.

Concerning this clone itself: This sample includes further DNA sequences coding for the same CDR3. V is TRBV27 and J is TRBJ2-5; tentative D call: TRBD1 (6 bases). This CDR3 is 16 amino acids long. V lost 3 bases to trimming and J lost 5 bases, with 19 bases between them. Germline CDR1 reads MNHEY; CDR2 reads SMNVEV (reference sequence). This chain's CDR3 is CASSFSGQGRGETQYF. The DNA of the CDR3 is TGTGCCAGCAGTTTCTCAGGGCAGGGGCGAGGGGAGACCCAGTACTTC.

The genes are TRBV7-2 and TRBJ2-3; no firm D call. Germline CDR1 reads SGHTA; CDR2 reads FQGNSA. Trimming cost V 5 bases and J 2 bases, with 14 bases left between them. CDR3 size: 15 residues. The CDR3 nucleotides are TGTGCCAGCAGCCCCCAGACTCTAAACACAGATACGCAGTATTTT. Translation gives CASSPQTLNTDTQYF.

The chain joins TRBV28 to TRBJ1-1; D remains ambiguous. The germline CDR1 and CDR2 sequences are MDHEN and SYDVKM. V lost 7 bases and J 7 bases, leaving 22 bases between the germline ends. The CDR3 has 15 residues. The CDR3 region is CASKVSGLGRYEAFF. CDR3 DNA: TGTGCCAGCAAGGTTTCCGGGCTGGGGAGATATGAAGCTTTCTTT. The variable domain in full, with the rest retrieved from reference TRBV28 and TRBJ1-1, is DVKVTQSSRYLVKRTGEKVFLECVQDMDHENMFWYRQDPGLGLRLIYFSYDVKMKEKGDIPEGYSVSREKKERFSLILESASTNQTSMYLCASKVSGLGRYEAFFGQGTRLTVV.

This chain joins TRBV28 and TRBJ2-7, with TRBD2 matching 11 bases. The germline V gene encodes CDR1 MDHEN and CDR2 SYDVKM. The V segment lost 6 bases and the J segment 3 bases; nucleotides outside the gene matches: 7. The CDR3 spans 15 residues. The CDR3 coding sequence is TGTGCCAGCAGGAGCGGGACTAGCGGTTACTACGAGCAGTACTTC. Translation gives CASRSGTSGYYEQYF.

The chain recombines TRBV7-9 with TRBJ2-7, with a tentative D call TRBD1 (6 bases). V lost 6 bases and J 5 bases, leaving 17 bases between the germline ends. CDR3 length: 14 amino acids. Germline V gives CDR1 SEHNR, CDR2 FQNEAQ (reference sequence). CDR3 sequence: CASSPTGTWNEQYF. CDR3 bases: TGTGCCAGCAGTCCGACGGGGACATGGAACGAGCAGTACTTC. Combining the CDR3 with reference TRBV7-9 and TRBJ2-7 gives the whole variable domain DTGVSQNPRHKITKRGQNVTFRCDPISEHNRLYWYRQTLGQGPEFLTYFQNEAQLEKSRLLSDRFSAERPKGSFSTLEIQRTEQGDSAMYLCASSPTGTWNEQYFGPGTRLTVT.

The gene calls are TRBV9 and TRBJ2-5, with a weak D call TRBD1 (5 bases). CDR1 is SGDLS and CDR2 is YYNGEE in the germline V gene. The CDR3 consists of 15 residues. The ends were cut back, 0 bases at V and 1 base at J, with 10 bases in the middle. The CDR3 loop reads CASSVVGALQETQYF. In nucleotides, the CDR3 is TGTGCCAGCAGCGTAGTTGGGGCTCTCCAAGAGACCCAGTACTTC.

This chain connects TRBV5-1 to TRBJ1-3; D ambiguous. The CDR3 is 13 residues long. Germline V gives CDR1 SGHRS, CDR2 YFSETQ. Deletions cut 4 bases from V and 4 bases from J, with 9 bases between. CDR3 sequence: CASSETGGNTIYF. The CDR3 DNA is TGCGCCAGCAGCGAGACCGGGGGAAACACCATATATTTT.

Note on this clone: Different DNA sequences within this sample yield the same CDR3. The chain recombines TRBV5-1 with TRBJ1-1; the match to TRBD1 covers 8 bases. The ends lost 2 bases at V and 4 bases at J; junction bases unmatched: 4. The CDR3 covers 14 residues. CDR1 and CDR2 (germline): SGHRS, YFSETQ. The CDR3 DNA sequence: TGCGCCAGCAGCTTACGACAGGGGCCCACTGAAGCTTTCTTT. Its protein is CASSLRQGPTEAFF.

The CDR3 is CSVEVSGDTEAFF. As DNA, the CDR3 is TGCAGCGTTGAAGTCTCGGGGGACACTGAAGCTTTCTTT. V is TRBV29-1 and J is TRBJ1-1; D perhaps matches TRBD1 (5 bases). Trimming cost V 1 base and J 3 bases, with 9 bases left between them. The germline CDR1 and CDR2 sequences are SQVTM and ANQGSEA. The CDR3 is 13 amino acids.

The chain employs TRBV19 and TRBJ2-1; 10 bases map to TRBD2. Germline trimming cut 3 bases from V and 6 bases from J; bases unmatched to any gene: 5. CDR1 is LNHDA, CDR2 SQIVND, per germline (reference sequence). This CDR3 contains 15 residues. For the CDR3, the DNA is TGTGCCAGTAGTATTAGCCTAGCGGGAGTCAATGAGCAGTTCTTC. It encodes CASSISLAGVNEQFF.

This clone was found once. The CDR3 here is CASSLGLGGRTDTQYF. The CDR3 DNA reads as TGTGCCAGCAGCTTAGGGTTGGGAGGACGCACAGATACGCAGTATTTT. The chain couples TRBV11-3 to TRBJ2-3; TRBD2 is a possible D gene (6 bases). Trimming took 1 base from V and 1 from J, leaving 12 bases between them. Germline CDR1 and CDR2: SGHNT and YENEEA. The CDR3 consists of 16 residues.

The rearrangement links TRBV5-1 to TRBJ1-1, with TRBD1 as a possible D gene (5 bases). Germline CDR1 and CDR2: SGHRS and YFSETQ. V was pared by 4 bases and J by 4 bases, with 14 bases between. CDR3 length equals 14 residues. CDR3: CASSPGAGFTEAFF. DNA for the CDR3: TGCGCCAGCAGCCCCGGGGCAGGGTTCACTGAAGCTTTCTTT.

The chain has TRBV3-1 (or the pseudogene TRBV3-2) and TRBJ2-7; possible D gene TRBD2, 6 bases. V dropped 4 bases and J dropped 1 base, with 11 bases sitting between them. CDR3 size: 14 residues. CDR1 LGHDT and CDR2 YNNKEL come from the germline V gene (reference sequence). The CDR3 region has the DNA TGTGCCAGCAGCCGACGGAGCGGGTCCTACGAGCAGTACTTC. Residues: CASSRRSGSYEQYF.

This clone was detected a few times. CDR3 residues: CASSQDLGPNEQFF. CDR3 DNA: TGCGCCAGCAGCCAAGATTTGGGACCCAATGAGCAGTTCTTC. The gene calls are TRBV4-3 and TRBJ2-1; D tentatively fits TRBD1 or TRBD2 (5 bases each). CDR3 length: 14 residues. From germline, CDR1 is LGHNA and CDR2 YSLEER. The ends were cut back, 0 bases at V and 6 bases at J, with 9 bases in the middle.

This clone was recorded a few times. V is TRBV30 and J is TRBJ1-2, with unresolved D. The CDR3 runs 12 residues. Germline V gene sequence: CDR1 GTSNPN, CDR2 SVGIG (reference sequence). V lost 1 base, J lost 5 bases, and 8 bases lay in between. The CDR3 reads CAWSEGSYGYTF. The CDR3 nucleotides read TGTGCCTGGAGTGAGGGCTCATATGGCTACACCTTC.

With regard to this clone: This same CDR3 is encoded by further DNA sequences in the sample. This rearrangement joins TRBV4-3 to TRBJ2-5; 9 bases fit TRBD2. The CDR3 extends over 15 amino acids. J was trimmed by 5 bases and V by 1 base; bases with no gene match: 5. The germline V gene has CDR1 LGHNA and CDR2 YSLEER. The CDR3 sequence is CASSQGGGAGETQYF. In DNA, the CDR3 is TGCGCCAGCAGCCAAGGCGGGGGGGCCGGTGAGACCCAGTACTTC.

The V gene is TRBV29-1, the J gene TRBJ1-2; 10 bases align to TRBD1. After removal of 7 bases from V and 5 bases from J, the junction contained 10 bases not matched to a gene. This CDR3 comprises 14 residues. Germline loops: CDR1 SQVTM, CDR2 ANQGSEA. The CDR3 DNA reads as TGCAGCGCAGACTCCGGGACAGGGGTTTATGGCTACACCTTC. This translates into CSADSGTGVYGYTF.